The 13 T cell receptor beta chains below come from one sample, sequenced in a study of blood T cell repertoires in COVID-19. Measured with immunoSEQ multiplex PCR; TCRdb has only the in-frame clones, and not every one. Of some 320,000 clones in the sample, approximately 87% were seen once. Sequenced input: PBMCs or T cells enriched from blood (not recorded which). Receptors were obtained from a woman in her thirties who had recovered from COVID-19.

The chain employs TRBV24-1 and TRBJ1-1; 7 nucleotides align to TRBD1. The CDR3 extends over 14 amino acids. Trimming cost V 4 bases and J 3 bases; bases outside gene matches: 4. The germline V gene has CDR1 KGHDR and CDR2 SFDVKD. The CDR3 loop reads CATSDSRGDTEAFF. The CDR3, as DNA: TGTGCCACCAGTGACAGCAGGGGGGACACTGAAGCTTTCTTT.

The CDR3 reads CASSKRGQGYTF. The CDR3 DNA sequence: TGTGCCAGTTCGAAAAGGGGGCAAGGCTACACCTTC. The chain recombines TRBV28 with TRBJ1-2; TRBD1 matches at 7 bases. The J segment lost 8 bases and the V segment lost 9 bases, leaving 9 bases of the junction unmatched. The CDR3 is made up of 12 amino acids. Germline CDR1 reads MDHEN; CDR2 reads SYDVKM.

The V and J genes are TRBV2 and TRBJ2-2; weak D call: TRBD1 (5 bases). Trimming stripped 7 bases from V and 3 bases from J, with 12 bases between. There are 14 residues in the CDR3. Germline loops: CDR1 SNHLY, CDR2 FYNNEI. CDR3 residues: CASIVQGYTGELFF. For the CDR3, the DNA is TGTGCCAGCATAGTGCAGGGATACACCGGGGAGCTGTTTTTT.

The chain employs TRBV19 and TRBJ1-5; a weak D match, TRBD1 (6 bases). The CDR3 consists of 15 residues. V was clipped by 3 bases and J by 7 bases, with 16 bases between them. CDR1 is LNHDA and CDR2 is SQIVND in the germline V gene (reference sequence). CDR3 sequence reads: CASSIGQGSVQPQHF. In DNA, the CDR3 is TGTGCCAGTAGTATCGGCCAGGGGTCAGTCCAGCCCCAGCATTTT.

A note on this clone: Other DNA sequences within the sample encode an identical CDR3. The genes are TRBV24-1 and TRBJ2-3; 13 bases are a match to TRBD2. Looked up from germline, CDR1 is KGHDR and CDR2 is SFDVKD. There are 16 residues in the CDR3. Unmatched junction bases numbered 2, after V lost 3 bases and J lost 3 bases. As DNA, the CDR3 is TGTGCCACCAGTGATCCGACTAGCGGGGGGACAGATACGCAGTATTTT. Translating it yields CATSDPTSGGTDTQYF.

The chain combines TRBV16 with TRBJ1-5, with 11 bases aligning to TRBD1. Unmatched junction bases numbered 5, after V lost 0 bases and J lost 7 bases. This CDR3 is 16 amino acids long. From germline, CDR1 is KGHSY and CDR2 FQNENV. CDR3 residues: CASSQSGQGDGQPQHF. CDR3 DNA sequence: TGTGCCAGCAGCCAATCGGGACAGGGGGACGGGCAGCCCCAGCATTTT.

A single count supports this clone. CDR3 sequence: CASTAGGRGTEAFF. Here the CDR3 DNA reads TGCGCCAGCACAGCAGGTGGGCGAGGGACTGAAGCTTTCTTT. The chain has TRBV5-1 and TRBJ1-1; D not resolved. Trimming shortened V by 6 bases and J by 5 bases, and 17 bases separated the two germline ends. The germline V gene encodes CDR1 SGHRS and CDR2 YFSETQ. This CDR3 comprises 14 residues.

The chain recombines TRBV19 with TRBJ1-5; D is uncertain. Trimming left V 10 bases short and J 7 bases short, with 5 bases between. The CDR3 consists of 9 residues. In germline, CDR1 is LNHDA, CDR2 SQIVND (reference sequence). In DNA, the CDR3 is TGTGCCACCGGGCAGCCCCAGCATTTT. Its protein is CATGQPQHF.

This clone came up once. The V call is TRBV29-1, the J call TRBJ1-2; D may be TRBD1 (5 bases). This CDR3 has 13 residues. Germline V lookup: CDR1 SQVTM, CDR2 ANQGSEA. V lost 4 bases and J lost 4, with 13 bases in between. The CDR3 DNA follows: TGCAGCGTTGCGGGCAGGGTTAGCTATGGCTACACCTTC. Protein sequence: CSVAGRVSYGYTF. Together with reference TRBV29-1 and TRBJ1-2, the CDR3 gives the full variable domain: SAVISQKPSRDICQRGTSLTIQCQVDSQVTMMFWYRQQPGQSLTLIATANQGSEATYESGFVIDKFPISRPNLTFSTLTVSNMSPEDSSIYLCSVAGRVSYGYTFGSGTRLTVV.

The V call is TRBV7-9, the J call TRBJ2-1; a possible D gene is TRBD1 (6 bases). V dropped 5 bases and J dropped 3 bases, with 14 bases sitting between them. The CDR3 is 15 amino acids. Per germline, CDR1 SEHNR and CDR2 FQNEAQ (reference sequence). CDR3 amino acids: CASSARTVYYNEQFF. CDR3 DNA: TGTGCCAGCAGCGCACGGACAGTTTACTACAATGAGCAGTTCTTC.

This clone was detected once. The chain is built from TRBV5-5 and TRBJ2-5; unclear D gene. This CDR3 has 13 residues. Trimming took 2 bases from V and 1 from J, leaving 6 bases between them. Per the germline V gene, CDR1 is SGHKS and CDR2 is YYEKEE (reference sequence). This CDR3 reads CASSFGSQETQYF. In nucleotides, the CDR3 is TGTGCCAGCAGCTTTGGCAGCCAAGAGACCCAGTACTTC.

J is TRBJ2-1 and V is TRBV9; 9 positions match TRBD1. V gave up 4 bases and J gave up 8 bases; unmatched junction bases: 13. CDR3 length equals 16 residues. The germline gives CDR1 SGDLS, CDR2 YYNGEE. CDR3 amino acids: CASSPSGQGLYYEQFF. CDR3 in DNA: TGTGCCAGCAGCCCCAGTGGACAGGGGCTTTATTATGAGCAGTTCTTC. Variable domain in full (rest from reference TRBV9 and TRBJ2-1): DSGVTQTPKHLITATGQRVTLRCSPRSGDLSVYWYQQSLDQGLQFLIQYYNGEERAKGNILERFSAQQFPDLHSELNLSSLELGDSALYFCASSPSGQGLYYEQFFGPGTRLTVL.

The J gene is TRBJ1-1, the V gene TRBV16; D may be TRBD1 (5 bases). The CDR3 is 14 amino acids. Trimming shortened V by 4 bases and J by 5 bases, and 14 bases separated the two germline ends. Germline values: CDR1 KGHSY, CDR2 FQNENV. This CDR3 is CASSPRRGDTEAFF. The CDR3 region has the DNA TGTGCCAGCAGCCCCCGCCGGGGGGATACTGAAGCTTTCTTT.